This T cell receptor (beta chain) was documented in a study of T cell changes during pregnancy in multiple sclerosis. TCRdb keeps only in-frame clones here, not all; method: immunoSEQ multiplex PCR. The profile shows about 45,000 clones, approximately 90% of them singletons. This clone was seen only a few times. Trimming stripped 4 bases from V and 3 bases from J, with 9 bases between. Germline V gives CDR1 MRHNA, CDR2 SNTAGT. CDR3 size: 14 residues. The J gene is TRBJ2-2, the V gene TRBV6-4, with a weak D call TRBD2 (6 bases). The sequences come from CD8+ T cells from peripheral blood mononuclear cells, collected in the second trimester of pregnancy. The source of this sequence is a female donor with multiple sclerosis, enrolled in a pregnancy study. Written as DNA, the CDR3 is TGTGCCAGCAGTGGCGGGGCGGACACCGGGGAGCTGTTTTTT. Its protein is CASSGGADTGELFF.